Each of the 15 T cell receptor beta chains below was sequenced from the same sample in a study of vaccination effects on CD4 cells after COVID-19. Viral peptide pools were used in the ViraFEST assay to expand antigen-specific CD4+ T cells, and sequencing came afterward. Following 10 days of culture, CD4+ T cells were isolated. Everyone in the study got two shots of either the BNT162b2 or mRNA-1273 vaccine. Assay: immunoSEQ multiplex PCR; the TCRdb copy retains only in-frame clones and omits some. The repertoire has almost 70,000 clones, 70% to 85% of them found once; the top ten carry about 1.4%. These receptors' antigens are unknown. The specimen was CD4+ T cells from PBMCs cultured with HCoV-229E spike peptides, collected after COVID-19 vaccination. The receptor source for this set is a human donor who received a COVID-19 vaccine.

This clone was counted only a few times. This chain joins TRBV11-2 and TRBJ1-2; 10 bases map to TRBD1. J lost 7 bases, V lost 4 bases, and 9 bases had no gene match. This CDR3 is 15 amino acids long. Germline V gene data show CDR1 as SGHAT and CDR2 as FQNNGV. The CDR3 region is CASSSLGQGTIGYTF. Written as DNA, the CDR3 is TGTGCCAGCAGCTCCCTGGGACAGGGGACCATTGGCTACACCTTC.

This rearrangement joins TRBV24-1 to TRBJ2-1; 8 nucleotides match TRBD1. CDR3 size: 15 residues. CDR1 and CDR2 from the germline V gene are KGHDR and SFDVKD. The junction had 8 bases not matched to a gene; V was cut back by 3 bases and J by 8 bases. CDR3: CATSDATGALYEQFF. The DNA of the CDR3 is TGTGCCACCAGTGATGCGACAGGGGCGCTTTATGAGCAGTTCTTC.

The chain couples TRBV29-1 to TRBJ1-2; possibly TRBD1 for D (5 bases). Germline loops: CDR1 SQVTM, CDR2 ANQGSEA. The CDR3 totals 13 residues. The V end lost 6 bases, the J end lost 0 bases, and 11 bases lay between the germline ends. The DNA for the CDR3 is TGCAGCGTGGGGACCCAAGCTAACTATGGCTACACCTTC. Encoded protein: CSVGTQANYGYTF.

The V and J genes are TRBV4-1 and TRBJ2-3; TRBD2 aligns across 13 bases. The CDR3 has 19 residues. The ends lost 3 bases at V and 1 base at J; junction bases unmatched: 10. From germline, CDR1 is MGHRA and CDR2 YSYEKL. CDR3 in amino acids: CASSQLPGLAGRGTDTQYF. CDR3 sequence (DNA): TGCGCCAGCAGCCAGTTGCCGGGACTAGCGGGGAGGGGCACAGATACGCAGTATTTT.

The V gene is TRBV5-1, the J gene TRBJ1-6, with D maybe TRBD1 (6 bases). The CDR3 extends over 15 amino acids. Trimming removed 6 bases at V and 8 bases at J, with 18 bases between. Per germline, CDR1 SGHRS and CDR2 YFSETQ. CDR3 loop: CASTRNRDSDSPLHF. In DNA form, the CDR3 reads TGCGCCAGCACCCGTAACAGGGATTCTGATTCACCCCTCCACTTT.

The chain carries TRBV28 and TRBJ1-1, with a weak D call TRBD1 (5 bases). The CDR3 extends over 13 amino acids. Trimming removed 5 bases at V and 11 bases at J, with 18 bases between. From germline, CDR1 is MDHEN and CDR2 SYDVKM. The CDR3, as DNA: TGTGCCAGCAGTACGGGACCCAACAACAAGGCTTTCTTT. Translated: CASSTGPNNKAFF.

The chain carries TRBV2 and TRBJ2-4; 9 nucleotides agree with TRBD1. Germline V CDR1 and CDR2: SNHLY, FYNNEI. With V trimmed by 7 bases and J by 2 bases, 6 bases remained unmatched. This CDR3 region has 15 residues. Here the CDR3 DNA reads TGTGCCAGCACCAGGGACAGGGTCTCCAAAAACATTCAGTACTTC. Its protein product is CASTRDRVSKNIQYF.

This clone was counted only a few times. The chain carries TRBV5-5 and TRBJ1-5; 7 bases line up with TRBD1. V lost 0 bases, J lost 5 bases, and 5 bases stayed unmatched. The CDR3 extends over 15 amino acids. In germline, CDR1 is SGHKS, CDR2 YYEKEE (reference sequence). CDR3 DNA sequence: TGTGCCAGCAGCTTGGCCGGGGACAGTTATCAGCCCCAGCATTTT. Residues: CASSLAGDSYQPQHF.

A few counts support this clone. V gene TRBV5-1 combines with J gene TRBJ2-2; TRBD1 matches at 8 bases. With 2 bases clipped from V and 2 bases from J, the junction kept 5 bases outside the gene matches. Germline CDR1 is SGHRS and CDR2 is YFSETQ. This CDR3 has 16 residues. The CDR3 loop reads CASSFLGQGNTGELFF. The CDR3 DNA reads TGCGCCAGCAGCTTCCTAGGACAGGGAAACACCGGGGAGCTGTTTTTT.

The rearrangement links TRBV9 to TRBJ2-3; TRBD2 aligns across 8 bases. V shed 4 bases and J 0 bases; nucleotides not matched to a gene: 7. Germline-derived CDR1 and CDR2 are SGDLS and YYNGEE. The CDR3 runs 16 residues. CDR3 amino acids: CASSPVAGGSTDTQYF. CDR3 nucleotides: TGTGCCAGCAGCCCTGTGGCGGGGGGCAGCACAGATACGCAGTATTTT.

The gene calls are TRBV27 and TRBJ2-2; tentative D call: TRBD2 (6 bases). CDR1 MNHEY and CDR2 SMNVEV come from the germline V gene (reference sequence). V gave up 2 bases and J gave up 4 bases, with 14 bases separating them. CDR3 length equals 16 residues. CDR3 DNA sequence: TGTGCCAGCAGTTTAAGACTAGTGGGCAGCACCGGGGAGCTGTTTTTT. It encodes CASSLRLVGSTGELFF.

J is TRBJ2-2 and V is TRBV24-1, with D possibly being TRBD1 (6 bases). Trimming stripped 3 bases from V and 7 bases from J, with 11 bases between. This CDR3 has 14 residues. Germline assignment: CDR1 KGHDR and CDR2 SFDVKD. CDR3 residues: CATSDPGQNGELFF. The CDR3 coding sequence is TGTGCCACCAGTGATCCCGGACAGAACGGGGAGCTGTTTTTT.

V and J are TRBV4-2 and TRBJ1-6; 7 bases line up with TRBD1. The CDR3 consists of 15 residues. CDR1 is LGHNA and CDR2 is YNFKEQ in the germline V gene. With V trimmed by 2 bases and J by 9 bases, 7 bases remained unmatched. The CDR3 loop reads CASSQTQGKLSPLHF. CDR3 coding DNA: TGTGCCAGCAGCCAAACACAGGGGAAGCTTTCACCCCTCCACTTT.

This CDR3 reads CASSQGGRETQYF. CDR3 DNA sequence: TGCGCCAGCAGCCAGGGGGGCCGGGAGACCCAGTACTTC. The V call is TRBV4-3, the J call TRBJ2-5; the D gene could be TRBD1 or TRBD2 (6 bases each). V was pared by 3 bases and J by 5 bases, with 10 bases between. CDR3 length: 13 amino acids. Germline V gene data show CDR1 as LGHNA and CDR2 as YSLEER.

The chain uses TRBV6-5 and TRBJ1-2; D perhaps matches TRBD1 (6 bases). This CDR3 has 14 residues. Trimming cost V 2 bases and J 8 bases, with 15 bases left between them. Germline-derived CDR1 and CDR2 are MNHEY and SVGAGI. This chain's CDR3 is CASSYTGPLEGYTF. For the CDR3, the DNA is TGTGCCAGCAGTTACACAGGGCCCCTAGAAGGCTACACCTTC.